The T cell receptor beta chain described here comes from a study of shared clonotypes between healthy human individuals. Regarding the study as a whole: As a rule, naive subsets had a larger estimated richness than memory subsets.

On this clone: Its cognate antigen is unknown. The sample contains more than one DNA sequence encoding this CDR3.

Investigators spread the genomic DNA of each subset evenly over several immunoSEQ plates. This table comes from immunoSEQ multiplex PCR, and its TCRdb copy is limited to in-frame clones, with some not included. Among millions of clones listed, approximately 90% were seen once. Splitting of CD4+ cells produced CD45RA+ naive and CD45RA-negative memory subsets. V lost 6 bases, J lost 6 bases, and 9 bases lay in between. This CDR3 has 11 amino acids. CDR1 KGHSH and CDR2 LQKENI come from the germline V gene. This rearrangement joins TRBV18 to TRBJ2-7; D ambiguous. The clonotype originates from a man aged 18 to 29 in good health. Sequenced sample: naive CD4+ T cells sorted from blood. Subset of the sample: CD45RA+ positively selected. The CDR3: CASSPSGEQYF. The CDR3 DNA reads TGTGCCAGCTCTCCGTCTGGCGAGCAGTACTTC.